The sequence of this T cell receptor (beta chain) was determined in a study of blood T cell repertoires in COVID-19. Study overall: Samples representing acute and convalescent COVID-19 were sourced from the United States, Italy and Spain. PBMCs, B-cell-depleted T cells, or T cells were the source of the cDNA or gDNA that made up the material.

This clone was seen more than once but under ten times. In the source study's methods: From reference gene primer amplification, estimates of nucleated cell counts were derived. Some clones are missing from TCRdb's copy, which holds only in-frame ones; the method was immunoSEQ multiplex PCR. Clone size and V and J calls were adopted from that table, with D and trimming inferred from the DNA. The table lists about 58,000 clones, roughly 79% of them singletons. J lost 4 bases, V lost 2 bases, and 5 bases had no gene match. Germline values: CDR1 SGDLS, CDR2 YYNGEE. CDR3 size: 15 residues. This chain joins TRBV9 and TRBJ2-3; 9 bases are a match to TRBD2. The specimen sequenced was peripheral blood. The TCR was taken from a human donor in a cohort sampled during active COVID-19. The CDR3 spells CASSVHSGGADTQYF. CDR3 nucleotide sequence: TGTGCCAGCAGCGTCCATAGCGGGGGAGCAGATACGCAGTATTTT.